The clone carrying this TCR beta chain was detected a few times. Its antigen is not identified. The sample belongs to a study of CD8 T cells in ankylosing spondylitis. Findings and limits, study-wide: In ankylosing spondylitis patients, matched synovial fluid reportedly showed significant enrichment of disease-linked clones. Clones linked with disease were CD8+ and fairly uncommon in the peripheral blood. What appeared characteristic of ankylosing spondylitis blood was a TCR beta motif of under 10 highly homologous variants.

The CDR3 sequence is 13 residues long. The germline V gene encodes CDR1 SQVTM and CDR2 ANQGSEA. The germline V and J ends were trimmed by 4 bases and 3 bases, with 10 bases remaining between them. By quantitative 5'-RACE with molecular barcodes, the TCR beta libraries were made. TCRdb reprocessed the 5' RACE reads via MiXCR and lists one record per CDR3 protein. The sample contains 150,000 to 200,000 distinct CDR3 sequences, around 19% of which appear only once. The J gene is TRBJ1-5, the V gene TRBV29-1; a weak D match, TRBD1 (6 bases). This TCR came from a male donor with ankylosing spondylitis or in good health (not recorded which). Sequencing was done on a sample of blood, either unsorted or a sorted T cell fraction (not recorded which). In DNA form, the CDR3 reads TGCAGCGTTGTGACAGGATTCAATCAGCCCCAGCATTTT. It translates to CSVVTGFNQPQHF.